This TCR beta chain stems from a study of T cells in Graves' hyperthyroidism and ophthalmopathy. Turning to the study itself: Peripheral blood was secured at the point of initial diagnosis, before any treatment. Findings of the study overall: Ophthalmopathy prediction by the model preceded onset by a median about 6.3 months.

V dropped 5 bases and J dropped 4; count of bases not matched to a gene: 11. The CDR3 totals 16 residues. Germline lookup yields CDR1 SGHAT and CDR2 FQNNGV. For this clonotype: What it binds is unknown.

Regions amplified from RNA transcripts were the TCR beta CDR3 regions. The TCR CDR3 first-round RT-PCR relied on the HTBI primer set. A single record per CDR3 protein comes from TCRdb applying MiXCR to the multiplex PCR reads. Of a few hundred thousand distinct CDR3 sequences in the sample, approximately 14% are singletons; the top ten hold under 8%. Sequencing input: blood. V usage is TRBV11-2 and J usage is TRBJ1-3; TRBD1 matches 7 bases. The TCR originated in a woman aged 25 to 39 with Graves' hyperthyroidism. This CDR3 reads CASSRGGRGGGNTIYF. In DNA form, the CDR3 reads TGTGCCAGCAGCCGGGGGGGTCGAGGGGGCGGAAACACCATATATTTT.